The source of this T cell receptor (beta chain) is a study of blood T cell repertoires in COVID-19. Study as a whole: PBMCs, B-cell-depleted T cells, or T cells provided the cDNA or gDNA that made up the material.

The J segment lost 3 bases and the V segment lost 4 bases, leaving 5 bases of the junction unmatched. Germline lookup yields CDR1 KGHDR and CDR2 SFDVKD. The CDR3 extends over 15 amino acids. This clone was detected once. Other nucleotide sequences in the sample specify the same CDR3. TCRdb's table, derived via immunoSEQ multiplex PCR, lists solely in-frame clones and lacks some. Of some 300,000 clones in the sample, more than 70% were seen once. Cohort allocation depended upon clinical history that participants reported. The chain carries TRBV24-1 and TRBJ2-7; 10 bases align to TRBD1. The clonotype comes from a woman aged 60-70 years in a cohort exposed to, infected with or recovered from COVID-19 (not recorded which). The specimen was PBMCs or T cells enriched from blood (not recorded which). The CDR3 region has the DNA TGTGCCACCAGTGACACCGGGACAGGGGTCTACGAGCAGTACTTC. It encodes CATSDTGTGVYEQYF.